Below are 15 T cell receptor beta chains sequenced from a single sample in a study of T-cell reconstitution after alpha-beta-depleted transplantation in children. Unique molecular identifiers were incorporated into the prepared TCRbeta library. Each CDR3 protein gets one entry after TCRdb re-called the PCR reads with MiXCR. The sample lists 250,000 to 300,000 distinct CDR3 sequences, around a tenth occurring once. Here the sequenced sample was peripheral blood, taken 180 days after TCRalphabeta/CD19-depleted stem cell transplant. The receptors shown here come from a male patient aged 2 to 10 who had a stem cell transplant for chronic granulomatous disease, so the T cells may come from the graft donor.

This clonotype was observed at least ten times. The rearrangement uses TRBV20-1 and TRBJ2-4, with a weak D call TRBD1 (6 bases). This CDR3 contains 12 residues. Deletions cut 0 bases from V and 9 bases from J, with 9 bases between. Germline V gene sequence: CDR1 DFQATT, CDR2 SNEGSKA (reference sequence). CDR3 region: CSARDQQGIQYF. CDR3 DNA: TGCAGTGCTAGAGATCAACAGGGCATTCAGTACTTC.

This clonotype was seen ten or more times. The chain combines TRBV6-1 with TRBJ2-5; 7 nucleotides agree with TRBD1. Germline values: CDR1 MNHNS, CDR2 SASEGT. This CDR3 contains 16 residues. V shed 6 bases and J 2 bases; nucleotides not matched to a gene: 12. CDR3 protein: CASSLFPGQQQETQYF. As DNA, the CDR3 is TGTGCCAGCAGCCTTTTCCCGGGACAGCAACAAGAGACCCAGTACTTC.

This clonotype has ten or more counts. V is TRBV5-5 and J is TRBJ1-1; D is ambiguous. V dropped 7 bases and J dropped 0 bases, with 10 bases sitting between them. The germline V gene has CDR1 SGHKS and CDR2 YYEKEE (reference sequence). CDR3 size: 13 residues. The chain's CDR3 is CASCTDLNTEAFF. In DNA form, the CDR3 reads TGTGCCAGCTGTACGGACTTGAACACTGAAGCTTTCTTT.

This clonotype has ten or more counts. The V gene is TRBV7-2, the J gene TRBJ1-5; no reliable D call. This CDR3 region has 15 residues. CDR1 and CDR2 from the germline V gene are SGHTA and FQGNSA. Between the trimmed V and J ends, which lost 3 bases and 7 bases, there was a span of 16 bases. CDR3 residues: CASSLEVNALQPQHF. The CDR3 DNA reads TGTGCCAGCAGCTTGGAAGTGAACGCGTTACAGCCCCAGCATTTT.

There are many counts of this clonotype. This chain connects TRBV29-1 to TRBJ1-2, with TRBD1 matching 9 bases. V gave up 7 bases and J gave up 4 bases; unmatched junction bases: 7. CDR3 size: 13 residues. Germline CDR1 reads SQVTM; CDR2 reads ANQGSEA. The DNA of the CDR3 is TGCAGCGGAGCGGACAGGGGAAGCTATGGCTACACCTTC. It yields the protein CSGADRGSYGYTF.

In its sample, this clonotype was seen many times. The rearrangement links TRBV20-1 to TRBJ2-1; possibly TRBD1 or TRBD2 for D (6 bases each). Germline values: CDR1 DFQATT, CDR2 SNEGSKA (reference sequence). This CDR3 is built from 16 residues. Between the trimmed V and J ends, which lost 0 bases and 0 bases, there was a span of 12 bases. Here the CDR3 reads CSARDRGAVSYNEQFF. Written as DNA, the CDR3 is TGCAGTGCTAGAGATAGGGGGGCGGTCTCCTACAATGAGCAGTTCTTC.

The chain recombines TRBV28 with TRBJ2-7; TRBD2 agrees at 8 bases. The CDR3 totals 14 residues. Germline trimming cut 7 bases from V and 1 base from J; bases unmatched to any gene: 6. Germline loops: CDR1 MDHEN, CDR2 SYDVKM. The CDR3: CASIYSGASYEQYF. CDR3 DNA: TGTGCCAGCATTTATAGCGGGGCTTCCTACGAGCAGTACTTC.

The J gene is TRBJ2-7, the V gene TRBV11-1; D is possibly TRBD2 (6 bases). This CDR3 has 13 amino acids. Trimming took 6 bases from V and 3 from J, leaving 12 bases between them. CDR1 and CDR2 from the germline V gene are SGHAT and FQDESV (reference sequence). The CDR3 coding sequence is TGTGCCAGCAGGGCGGGGTTATACTACGAGCAGTACTTC. Encoded protein: CASRAGLYYEQYF.

There are many counts of this clonotype. The chain recombines TRBV7-2 with TRBJ2-1; possibly TRBD1 for D (6 bases). Germline V gene data show CDR1 as SGHTA and CDR2 as FQGNSA. The CDR3 contains 13 residues. Trimming pared 6 bases from V and 5 bases from J, leaving 11 bases between. DNA for the CDR3: TGTGCCAGCAGACAGGGACGGGACAATGAGCAGTTCTTC. Translated, it gives CASRQGRDNEQFF.

This clonotype occurred many times. V usage is TRBV2 and J usage is TRBJ1-5; unclear D gene. Trimming pared 4 bases from V and 5 bases from J, leaving 9 bases between. The CDR3 is 13 residues long. Germline CDR1 and CDR2: SNHLY and FYNNEI. The CDR3 sequence: CASSGPGYQPQHF. The CDR3 coding sequence is TGTGCCAGCAGTGGGCCAGGCTATCAGCCCCAGCATTTT.

This clonotype occurred many times. The J gene is TRBJ1-1, the V gene TRBV7-8; no firm D call. The germline V and J ends were trimmed by 4 bases and 0 bases, with 6 bases remaining between them. The CDR3 runs to 13 residues. CDR1 and CDR2 from the germline V gene are SGHVS and FQNEAQ. The CDR3 sequence: CASSSDMNTEAFF. The CDR3 nucleotides are TGTGCCAGCAGCTCCGATATGAACACTGAAGCTTTCTTT.

Ten or more counts support this clonotype. This chain joins TRBV10-3 and TRBJ2-7; no reliable D call. CDR3 length: 12 residues. Germline V gene lookup returns CDR1 ENHRY and CDR2 SYGVKD. V lost 1 base, J lost 6 bases, and 7 bases lay in between. The CDR3 protein is CAISEFPTEQYF. In DNA, the CDR3 is TGTGCCATCAGTGAGTTTCCAACCGAGCAGTACTTC.

Remarks on this clonotype: Possible read error: a much larger clone is one base away. The V and J genes are TRBV20-1 and TRBJ2-7; a possible D gene is TRBD1 (6 bases). The CDR3 covers 13 residues. Germline CDR1 reads DFQATT; CDR2 reads SNEGSKA (reference sequence). This CDR3 reads CSAEGTNSYEQHF. The CDR3 coding sequence is TGCAGTGCCGAGGGGACAAACTCCTACGAGCAGCACTTC.

The sample holds many counts of this clonotype. This chain joins TRBV6-2 or TRBV6-3 and TRBJ1-1, with TRBD1 identical over 9 bases. The ends lost 3 bases at V and 4 bases at J; junction bases unmatched: 6. Per germline, CDR1 MNHEY and CDR2 SVGEGT. The CDR3 consists of 15 residues. As DNA, the CDR3 is TGTGCCAGCAGTTATCAACAGGGGGCGAGCACTGAAGCTTTCTTT. This translates into CASSYQQGASTEAFF.

The table lists this clonotype with many counts. The chain joins TRBV28 to TRBJ2-6; maybe TRBD2 (6 bases). The V and J ends lost 8 bases and 4 bases respectively, with 15 bases between them. Germline CDR1 is MDHEN and CDR2 is SYDVKM. The CDR3 runs 15 residues. CDR3 DNA sequence: TGTGCCAGCTTGAGTCTAGCGTCCGGGGCCAACGTCCTGACTTTC. Translated: CASLSLASGANVLTF.